The clone carrying this T cell receptor (beta chain) has only one observation. The antigen remains unidentified. The protocol was immunoSEQ multiplex PCR, while the TCRdb copy is restricted to in-frame clones and leaves out a portion. The table records about 98,000 clones, roughly 86% of them present only once. The V and J ends lost 0 bases and 2 bases respectively, with 8 bases between them. In germline, CDR1 is SGHDT, CDR2 YYEEEE. The CDR3 length is 14 residues. The entry originates in a study of T cell responses to AZD1222 COVID-19 vaccine. General study points: Donors in the cohort were predominantly white British and more often female, and clonal diversity was possibly underestimated.

The sequencing used peripheral blood, collected on day 0 of AZD1222 vaccination. This rearrangement joins TRBV5-6 to TRBJ1-2, with unresolved D. This clonotype was sampled from an adult in good health. The CDR3 region is CASSLDVPNYGYTF. The CDR3 region has the DNA TGTGCCAGCAGCTTGGATGTCCCGAACTATGGCTACACCTTC. Drawing the rest from reference TRBV5-6 and TRBJ1-2, the complete variable domain is DAGVTQSPTHLIKTRGQQVTLRCSPKSGHDTVSWYQQALGQGPQFIFQYYEEEERQRGNFPDRFSGHQFPNYSSELNVNALLLGDSALYLCASSLDVPNYGYTFGSGTRLTVV.